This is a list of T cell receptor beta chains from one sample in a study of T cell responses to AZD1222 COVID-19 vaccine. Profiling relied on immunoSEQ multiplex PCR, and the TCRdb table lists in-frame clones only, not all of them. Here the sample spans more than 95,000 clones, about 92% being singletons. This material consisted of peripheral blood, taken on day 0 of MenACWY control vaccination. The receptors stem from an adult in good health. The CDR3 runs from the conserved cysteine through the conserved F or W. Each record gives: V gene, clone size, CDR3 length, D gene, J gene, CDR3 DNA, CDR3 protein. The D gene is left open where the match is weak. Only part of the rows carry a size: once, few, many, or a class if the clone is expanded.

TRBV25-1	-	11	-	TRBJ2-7	TGTGCCAGCTCTTATGAATACGAGCAGTACTTC	CASSYEYEQYF
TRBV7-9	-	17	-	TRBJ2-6	TGTGCCAGCAGCTTTACGGGAGCTAGCTCTGGGGCCAACGTCCTGACTTTC	CASSFTGASSGANVLTF
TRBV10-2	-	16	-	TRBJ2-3	TGCGCCAGCAGTGGGGACACCCCGGCGAGCACAGATACGCAGTATTTT	CASSGDTPASTDTQYF
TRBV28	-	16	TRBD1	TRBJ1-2	TGTGCCAGCAGCCAGGACAGGAGGATGGCTAACTATGGCTACACCTTC	CASSQDRRMANYGYTF
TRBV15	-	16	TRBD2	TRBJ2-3	TGTGCCACCAGCAGAGACCTAGCGGGGGGGACGGATACGCAGTATTTT	CATSRDLAGGTDTQYF
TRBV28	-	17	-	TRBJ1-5	TGTGCCAGCAGTTTTGGGACTCTCTCTCTTCTAGACCAGCCCCAGCATTTT	CASSFGTLSLLDQPQHF
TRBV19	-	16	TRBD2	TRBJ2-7	TGTGCCAGTAGTAATCGCCGAGGCGGGAGCTCCTACGAGCAGTACTTC	CASSNRRGGSSYEQYF
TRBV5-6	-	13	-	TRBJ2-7	TGTGCCAGCAGCGCACTAGCTACTTACGAGCAGTACTTC	CASSALATYEQYF
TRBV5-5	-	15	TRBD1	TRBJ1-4	TGTGCCAGCACCCCCCAACAAGGGGGCGGGGAAAAACTGTTTTTT	CASTPQQGGGEKLFF
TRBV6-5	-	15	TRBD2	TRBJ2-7	TGTGCCAGCAGAACCCCTAGCGGGAGTCTTTACGAGCAGTACTTC	CASRTPSGSLYEQYF
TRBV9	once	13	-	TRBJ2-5	TGTGCCAGCAGCGTCGACAGCCAAGAGACCCAGTACTTC	CASSVDSQETQYF
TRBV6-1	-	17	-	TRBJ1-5	TGTGCCAGCAGTGGCAGGGCATTCGAAGCTGGCAATCAGCCCCAGCATTTT	CASSGRAFEAGNQPQHF
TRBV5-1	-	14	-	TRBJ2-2	TGCGCCAGCAGCTCAACCTCAGGGCCCGGGGAGCTGTTTTTT	CASSSTSGPGELFF
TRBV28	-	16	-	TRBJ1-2	TGTGCCAGCAGTTTATCCCTGACAGAAGGGGAGGATGGCTACACCTTC	CASSLSLTEGEDGYTF
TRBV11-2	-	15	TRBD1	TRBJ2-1	TGTGCCAGCATACCGCGGACAGGAGAAGGAAATGAGCAGTTCTTC	CASIPRTGEGNEQFF
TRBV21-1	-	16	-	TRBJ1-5	TGTGCCAGCAGCAATAGTCTAGGGCTCTGGAATCAGCCCCAGCATTTT	CASSNSLGLWNQPQHF
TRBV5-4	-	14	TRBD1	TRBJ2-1	TGTGCCAGCAGCTCAGACAGGGCTCGCAATGAGCAGTTCTTC	CASSSDRARNEQFF
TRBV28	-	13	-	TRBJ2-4	TGTGCCAGCAGTTTCCTTATTAACCCATCTCTGTACTTC	CASSFLINPSLYF
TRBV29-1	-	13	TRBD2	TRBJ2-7	TGCAGCGTTGGTAGCGGGCGCACCTACGAGCAGTACTTC	CSVGSGRTYEQYF
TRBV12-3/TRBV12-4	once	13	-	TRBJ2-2	TGTGCCAGCAGCCCCCTTGGGTCCGGGGAGCTGTTTTTT	CASSPLGSGELFF
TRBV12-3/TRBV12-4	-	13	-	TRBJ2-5	TGTGCCAGCAGTCAACAGGGTTGGGAGACCCAGTACTTC	CASSQQGWETQYF
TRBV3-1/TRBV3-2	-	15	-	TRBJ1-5	TGTGCCAGCAGCCAAGGCGGACAGACGCATAGGCCCCAGCATTTT	CASSQGGQTHRPQHF
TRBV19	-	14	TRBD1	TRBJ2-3	TGTGCCAGTAGGGGACAGGGGATCGCAGATACGCAGTATTTT	CASRGQGIADTQYF
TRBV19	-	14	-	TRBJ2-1	TGTGCCAGTAGTGGGGGGAGCTCCTACAATGAGCAGTTCTTC	CASSGGSSYNEQFF
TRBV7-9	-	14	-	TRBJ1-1	TGTGCCAGCAGCTTTCCAGGGACTAACACTGAAGCTTTCTTT	CASSFPGTNTEAFF
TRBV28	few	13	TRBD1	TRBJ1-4	TGTGCCAGCAGCCGGGACAGTTCTGAAAAACTGTTTTTT	CASSRDSSEKLFF
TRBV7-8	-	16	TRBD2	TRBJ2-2	TGTGCCAGCAGCTTAGAGAGCGGGGGGTACACCGGGGAGCTGTTTTTT	CASSLESGGYTGELFF
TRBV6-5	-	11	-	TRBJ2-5	TGTGCCACTGGGGCAGAGGAGACCCAGTACTTC	CATGAEETQYF
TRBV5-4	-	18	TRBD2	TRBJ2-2	TGTGCCAGCAGCTCCCCCGGACTAGCGGGGGTCACCCCCGGGGAGCTGTTTTTT	CASSSPGLAGVTPGELFF
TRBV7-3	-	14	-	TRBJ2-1	TGTGCCAGCAGCTTAGAGTTCACTAGTTCGGGTCAGTTCTTC	CASSLEFTSSGQFF
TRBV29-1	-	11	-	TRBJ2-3	TGCAGCGTTGTCATGAGCCATACGCAGTATTTT	CSVVMSHTQYF
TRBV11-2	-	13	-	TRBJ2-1	TGTGCCAGCAGCTTAGCAGGGGCCAATGAGCAGTTCTTC	CASSLAGANEQFF
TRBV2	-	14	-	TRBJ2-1	TGTGCCAGCAGTGATTTGGTTAACGACAATGAGCAGTTCTTC	CASSDLVNDNEQFF
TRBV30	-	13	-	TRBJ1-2	TGTGCCTGGAGTGTTGGTCCCAACTATGGCTACACCTTC	CAWSVGPNYGYTF
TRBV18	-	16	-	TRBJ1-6	TGTGCCAGCTCCGCCCTTGGCGGGAGGATGGATTCACCCCTCCACTTT	CASSALGGRMDSPLHF
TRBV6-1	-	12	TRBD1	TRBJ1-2	TGTGCCACCACGGACAGGGAAGGTGGCTACACCTTC	CATTDREGGYTF
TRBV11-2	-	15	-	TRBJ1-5	TGTGCCAGCAGCTTAGGGCGGGATAGCAATCAGCCCCAGCATTTT	CASSLGRDSNQPQHF
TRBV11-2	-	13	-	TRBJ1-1	TGTGCCAGCAGCGTCGAGCGAAGGACTGAAGCTTTCTTT	CASSVERRTEAFF
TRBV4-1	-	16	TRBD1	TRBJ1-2	TGCGCCAGCAGCCCGGCCTCCGGGACAGGGTTAAGCGGCTACACCTTC	CASSPASGTGLSGYTF
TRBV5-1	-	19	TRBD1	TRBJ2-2	TGCGCCAGCAGCCCGGAAGGAGTGGACAGGGTAATTTACGCCGGGGAGCTGTTTTTT	CASSPEGVDRVIYAGELFF
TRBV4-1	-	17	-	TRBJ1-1	TGCGCCAGCAGCCAAGATTCGGCGGGGCGGGTGAACACTGAAGCTTTCTTT	CASSQDSAGRVNTEAFF
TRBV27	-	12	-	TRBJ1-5	TGTGCCAGCAGTTTTAGGGGGCAGCCCCAGCATTTT	CASSFRGQPQHF
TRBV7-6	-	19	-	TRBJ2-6	TGTGCCAGCAGCTCCCCCGGGAGACGAGGGGGGATTGGGGCCAACGTCCTGACTTTC	CASSSPGRRGGIGANVLTF
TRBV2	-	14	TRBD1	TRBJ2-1	TGTGCCAGCAGTGGACAGGGACCGATCAATGAGCAGTTCTTC	CASSGQGPINEQFF
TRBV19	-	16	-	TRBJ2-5	TGTGCCAGTAGTACGCGGTGGGGACAAGGTACAGAGACCCAGTACTTC	CASSTRWGQGTETQYF
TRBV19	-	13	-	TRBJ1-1	TGTGCCAGTACAGGGACAATAAACACTGAAGCTTTCTTT	CASTGTINTEAFF
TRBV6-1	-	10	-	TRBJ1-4	TGTGCCAGCAGGAATGAAAAACTGTTTTTT	CASRNEKLFF
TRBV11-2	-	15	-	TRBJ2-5	TGTGCCAGCAGCTTGATTTCTTTAGCGAAAGAGACCCAGTACTTC	CASSLISLAKETQYF
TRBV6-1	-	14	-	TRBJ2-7	TGTGCCAGCAGTGAATGGCAACTCCCGCACGAGCAGTACTTC	CASSEWQLPHEQYF
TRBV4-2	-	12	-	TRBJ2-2	TGTGCCAGCAGTAATCCCCCCGGGGAGCTGTTTTTT	CASSNPPGELFF
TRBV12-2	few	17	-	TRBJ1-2	TGTGCAAGTCGCTCAGGCCGGGACGGGCCTGGCGGTCATGGCTACACCTTC	CASRSGRDGPGGHGYTF
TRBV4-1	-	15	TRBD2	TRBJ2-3	TGCGCCAGCAGCCTCGGGACTAGCGGGAGTGGTACGCAGTATTTT	CASSLGTSGSGTQYF
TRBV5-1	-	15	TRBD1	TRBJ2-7	TGCGCCAGCAGCGGGTGGGACAGGGGGATCGACGAGCAGTACTTC	CASSGWDRGIDEQYF
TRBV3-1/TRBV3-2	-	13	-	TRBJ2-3	TGTGCCAGCAATAAATATGATGAAGATACGCAGTATTTT	CASNKYDEDTQYF
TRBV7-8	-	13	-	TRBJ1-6	TGTGCCAGCAGCCCTGGTGGGGGGTCACCCCTCCACTTT	CASSPGGGSPLHF
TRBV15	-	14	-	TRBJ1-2	TGTGCCACCAGCAGTTTGACGGAAATCTATGGCTACACCTTC	CATSSLTEIYGYTF
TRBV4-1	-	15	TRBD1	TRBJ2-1	TGCGCCAGCAGCCAAGTGACAGGGGAATACAATGAGCAGTTCTTC	CASSQVTGEYNEQFF
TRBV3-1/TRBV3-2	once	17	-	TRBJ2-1	TGTGCCAGCAGCCAAGATCACGGGAGTTCGACCTACAATGAGCAGTTCTTC	CASSQDHGSSTYNEQFF
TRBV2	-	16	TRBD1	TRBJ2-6	TGTGCCAGCAGTGTCAAAGGGGGCAAAGGGGCCAACGTCCTGACTTTC	CASSVKGGKGANVLTF
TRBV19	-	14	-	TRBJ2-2	TGTGCCAGTAGCCTCTTCGGGATGTCCGGGGAGCTGTTTTTT	CASSLFGMSGELFF